This T cell receptor beta chain appears in the sequencing data of a study of T-cell memory formation after mild COVID-19. About the study: There were largely donor-specific TCR clusters. Overall study results and limits: In pre-infection memory, a portion of responding clones appeared, which suggested that cross-reactive memory joined. Clones contracting across day 15 to 85 had a balanced CD4/CD8 profile; later expanding clones leaned CD4+.

TCRdb re-called the 5' RACE reads through MiXCR, storing one row per CDR3 protein. The sample carries approximately 250,000 distinct CDR3 sequences, over 15% recorded once. Per germline, CDR1 LGHDT and CDR2 YNNKEL (reference sequence). This CDR3 is 14 amino acids long. Trimming removed 1 base from V and 1 base from J, with 5 bases in between. As for this clonotype: Antigen specificity is unknown.

The chain is built from TRBV3-1 and TRBJ1-3; D is unclear. Material for sequencing was PBMCs or a T cell subset sorted from them (not recorded which). The origin of this receptor is a man younger than 35 who had mild COVID-19 (a few samples of this study predate the infection). Cell type and time point are not known. The CDR3 sequence is CASSQVRSGNTIYF. CDR3 in DNA: TGTGCCAGCAGCCAAGTCCGGTCTGGAAACACCATATATTTT.